These 31 T cell receptor beta chains share one sample of origin, sequenced in a study of blood T cells in healthy people across ages (dated by TCRdb to 2015 to 2017). The library was obtained by 5' RACE. Instrument on record: Illumina HiSeq 2500. A second PCR of about 6 to 11 cycles was run with a J-beta primer mix and a sample-barcoded 5' primer. The public reads were reanalyzed by TCRdb: fastp trimming at Q25, MiXCR alignment, in-frame beta chains only. Each CDR3 protein gets just one entry, which takes the most common genes and DNA from the rows behind it. In all, the sample holds approximately 670,000 distinct CDR3 sequences, and around 43% of those were seen once. Jointly, the top ten make up 30% of the sample. The sample was blood. Receptors originate from an elderly man in good health.

This clonotype was picked up a small number of times. This chain joins TRBV7-9 and TRBJ1-5, with 9 bases identical to TRBD1. CDR3 length equals 14 residues. Germline V gives CDR1 SEHNR, CDR2 FQNEAQ (reference sequence). Trimming removed 5 bases from V and 7 bases from J; junction bases left unmatched: 6. The CDR3 DNA sequence: TGTGCCAGCAGCGGACAGGGGACCGACCAGCCCCAGCATTTT. Residues: CASSGQGTDQPQHF.

This chain's CDR3 is CASSRQGPPYGYTF. CDR3 in DNA: TGTGCCAGCAGTAGACAGGGGCCCCCATATGGCTACACCTTC. The rearrangement joins TRBV28 to TRBJ1-2; 8 positions match TRBD1. Trimming at V came to 5 bases and at J to 5 bases, leaving 7 bases not matched to a gene. The CDR3 covers 14 residues. Looked up from germline, CDR1 is MDHEN and CDR2 is SYDVKM.

The rearrangement joins TRBV9 to TRBJ2-5; TRBD1 aligns across 8 bases. The CDR3 covers 13 residues. V trimming: 2 bases; J trimming: 7 bases; junction bases outside the gene matches: 4. Per the germline V gene, CDR1 is SGDLS and CDR2 is YYNGEE. The CDR3 nucleotides are TGTGCCAGCAGCGTGACAGGGGAGGCGACCCAGTACTTC. It specifies CASSVTGEATQYF.

There are a few counts of this clonotype. CDR3 coding DNA: TGTGCCAGCAGTCGCGTAAAGAGGACTAGCGGGGTTACAGATACGCAGTATTTT. It codes for CASSRVKRTSGVTDTQYF. V gene TRBV12-3 or TRBV12-4 combines with J gene TRBJ2-3; 12 bases agree with TRBD2. This CDR3 is built from 18 residues. After removal of 5 bases from V and 3 bases from J, the junction contained 12 bases not matched to a gene.

On this clonotype: A much larger clone lies a single base off, so this may be a read error. V and J are TRBV5-1 and TRBJ2-7; 7 bases are a match to TRBD2. V was pared by 0 bases and J by 6 bases, with 12 bases of the junction left unmatched. This CDR3 region has 16 residues. In germline, CDR1 is SGHRS, CDR2 YFSETQ. DNA for the CDR3: TGCGCCAGCAGCTTGGAAGGTCAAGCGGGAATCGGCGAGCAGTACTTC. Translating it yields CASSLEGQAGIGEQYF.

This clonotype was recorded only once. The chain employs TRBV9 and TRBJ1-5, with 7 bases identical to TRBD1. Germline CDR1 reads SGDLS; CDR2 reads YYNGEE. This CDR3 is built from 17 residues. The junction had 14 bases not matched to a gene; V was cut back by 4 bases and J by 4 bases. CDR3 region: CASSSPIGTAINQPQHF. The CDR3 coding sequence is TGTGCCAGCAGCTCCCCTATAGGGACAGCTATAAATCAGCCCCAGCATTTT.

This chain links TRBV28 with TRBJ1-3; D gene ambiguous. Germline V CDR1 and CDR2: MDHEN, SYDVKM. The V and J ends lost 8 bases and 5 bases respectively, with 13 bases between them. The CDR3 length is 13 residues. CDR3: CASFSPRRNTIYF. In DNA form, the CDR3 reads TGTGCCAGCTTTTCCCCCAGGAGAAACACCATATATTTT.

The chain employs TRBV27 and TRBJ2-1; TRBD2 matches at 10 bases. Germline CDR1 reads MNHEY; CDR2 reads SMNVEV (reference sequence). The J segment lost 2 bases and the V segment lost 6 bases, leaving 16 bases of the junction unmatched. This CDR3 spans 19 amino acids. This chain's CDR3 is CASSKRLVAGGPTYNEQFF. The CDR3 DNA is TGTGCCAGCAGCAAGAGGTTGGTAGCGGGGGGACCTACCTACAATGAGCAGTTCTTC.

This clonotype turned up a few times. The chain joins TRBV5-1 to TRBJ2-5; 7 positions match TRBD2. The CDR3 totals 16 residues. J was trimmed by 11 bases and V by 4 bases; bases with no gene match: 20. Germline assignment: CDR1 SGHRS and CDR2 YFSETQ. The CDR3 bases are TGCGCCAGCAGCCCGCTGGCGAGCGGGGTTCACAATGAGCAGTACTTC. It translates to CASSPLASGVHNEQYF. Variable domain in full (rest from reference TRBV5-1 and TRBJ2-5): KAGVTQTPRYLIKTRGQQVTLSCSPISGHRSVSWYQQTPGQGLQFLFEYFSETQRNKGNFPGRFSGRQFSNSRSEMNVSTLELGDSALYLCASSPLASGVHNEQYFGPGTRLLVL.

The chain links TRBV5-1 to TRBJ1-2; D is undetermined. Trimming left V 2 bases short and J 5 bases short, with 19 bases between. Per the germline V gene, CDR1 is SGHRS and CDR2 is YFSETQ. CDR3 length: 16 amino acids. The CDR3 DNA reads as TGCGCCAGCAGCTTCCGCTCTCGAGACCAGGTTTATGGCTACACCTTC. The encoded protein is CASSFRSRDQVYGYTF.

The V gene is TRBV4-3, the J gene TRBJ2-2; the D is unclear. The CDR3 has 14 amino acids. The germline gives CDR1 LGHNA, CDR2 YSLEER. The V and J ends lost 0 bases and 5 bases respectively, with 7 bases between them. The CDR3 sequence: CASSQESRTGELFF. CDR3 sequence (DNA): TGCGCCAGCAGCCAAGAATCGAGGACCGGGGAGCTGTTTTTT.

The V call is TRBV20-1, the J call TRBJ1-2; D call uncertain. V lost 1 base, J lost 4 bases, and 10 bases lay in between. Germline values: CDR1 DFQATT, CDR2 SNEGSKA (reference sequence). The CDR3 is made up of 13 amino acids. The CDR3 coding sequence is TGCAGTGCTAGAGTGAGGCAGACCTATGGCTACACCTTC. Its translation: CSARVRQTYGYTF.

The rearrangement uses TRBV20-1 and TRBJ1-2; TRBD1 matches at 7 bases. With V trimmed by 0 bases and J by 8 bases, 6 bases remained unmatched. The CDR3 loop spans 13 amino acids. The germline gives CDR1 DFQATT, CDR2 SNEGSKA (reference sequence). CDR3 nucleotides: TGCAGTGCTAGAGAAAACTACAGGGGCGGCTACACCTTC. This sequence encodes CSARENYRGGYTF.

The chain carries TRBV10-3 and TRBJ2-7; D is uncertain. The CDR3 totals 11 residues. CDR1 ENHRY and CDR2 SYGVKD come from the germline V gene. V was pared by 5 bases and J by 2 bases, with 4 bases between. For the CDR3, the DNA is TGTGCCATCAGTAACACCTACGAGCAGTACTTC. Its protein product is CAISNTYEQYF.

Turning to this clonotype: A much larger clone sits a single nucleotide away, making a read error possible. V is TRBV29-1 and J is TRBJ2-7, with 12 bases identical to TRBD2. This CDR3 comprises 14 residues. CDR1 is SQVTM, CDR2 ANQGSEA, per germline. The V segment lost 6 bases and the J segment 7 bases; nucleotides outside the gene matches: 10. For the CDR3, the DNA is TGCAGCGTCAGAACTAGCGGGAGGAAGAATGAGCAGTACTTC. This sequence encodes CSVRTSGRKNEQYF.

The chain joins TRBV6-2 or TRBV6-3 to TRBJ2-7; D might be TRBD1 or TRBD2, each matching 7 bases. The CDR3 is 14 amino acids. Trimming stripped 11 bases from V and 2 bases from J, with 19 bases between. Germline CDR1 is MNHEY and CDR2 is SVGEGT. As DNA, the CDR3 is TGTGCCGGCATCCAGACAGGGAGGGCCTACGAGCAGTACTTC. Its protein product is CAGIQTGRAYEQYF.

V usage is TRBV21-1 and J usage is TRBJ2-4; the listed D gene, TRBD1, was not tested against the DNA. TRBV21-1 is deemed a pseudogene. The CDR3 runs 20 residues. CDR3 residues: CASSKEKRTGGGRAKNIQYF. The CDR3 DNA reads TGTGCCAGCAGCAAAGAAAAAAGGACAGGGGGAGGTAGGGCCAAAAACATTCAGTACTTC.

This clonotype has a single count. A much more abundant neighbour one base away suggests this may be a read error. The chain recombines TRBV29-1 with TRBJ2-5, with D maybe TRBD1 (6 bases). The CDR3 totals 14 residues. Trimming took off 1 base at V and 11 bases at J, with 20 bases between the two ends. Germline CDR1 reads SQVTM; CDR2 reads ANQGSEA. As DNA, the CDR3 is TGCAGCGTTGAAGGGCAGGGGATGTACAATGAGCAGTACTTC. Translation: CSVEGQGMYNEQYF.

This clonotype has a count of ten or more. The chain carries TRBV4-2 and TRBJ2-5; D possibly corresponds to TRBD2 (6 bases). The V end was cut by 1 base, the J end by 3 bases, with 12 bases between. The germline gives CDR1 LGHNA, CDR2 YNFKEQ. The CDR3 sequence is 15 residues long. CDR3 protein: CASSQAGTSEETQYF. Here the CDR3 DNA reads TGTGCCAGCAGCCAAGCCGGGACTTCCGAAGAGACCCAGTACTTC.

V and J are TRBV30 and TRBJ2-4; D is possibly TRBD1 (5 bases). V shed 0 bases and J shed 1 base, with 7 bases lying between them. CDR3 length: 14 residues. Germline V lookup: CDR1 GTSNPN, CDR2 SVGIG (reference sequence). The CDR3 here is CAWSVSGAKNIQYF. The CDR3 DNA reads TGTGCCTGGAGTGTGTCAGGGGCCAAAAACATTCAGTACTTC.

V usage is TRBV12-3 or TRBV12-4 and J usage is TRBJ2-7; D remains ambiguous. This CDR3 is built from 12 residues. V lost 8 bases and J lost 3, with 11 bases in between. The CDR3 DNA sequence: TGTGCCAGCGCCGCCTCATTCTACGAGCAGTACTTC. Its translation: CASAASFYEQYF.

The chain combines TRBV7-6 with TRBJ2-3; D call uncertain. Trimming shortened V by 5 bases and J by 5 bases, and 17 bases separated the two germline ends. Germline assignment: CDR1 SGHVS and CDR2 FNYEAQ. The CDR3 runs 15 residues. The CDR3 region is CASSPVTRSLDTQYF. DNA for the CDR3: TGTGCCAGCAGCCCGGTTACCCGCTCTTTAGATACGCAGTATTTT.

The gene calls are TRBV6-1 and TRBJ2-3; TRBD1 is a possible D gene (6 bases). This CDR3 comprises 12 residues. Trimming removed 5 bases from V and 10 bases from J, with 13 bases in between. Germline V gives CDR1 MNHNS, CDR2 SASEGT. The CDR3 loop reads CASSSRGESQYF. The DNA of the CDR3 is TGTGCCAGCAGTTCCAGGGGTGAGTCGCAGTATTTT.

The chain combines TRBV18 with TRBJ2-3, with 10 bases lining up with TRBD1. CDR3 length: 15 amino acids. The germline V gene encodes CDR1 KGHSH and CDR2 LQKENI. The junction had 9 bases not matched to a gene; V was cut back by 6 bases and J by 6 bases. CDR3 coding DNA: TGTGCCAGCTCTCCCGACAGGGGGCAATGGGATACGCAGTATTTT. Translation: CASSPDRGQWDTQYF.

This clonotype has more than one count but fewer than ten. V and J are TRBV12-3 or TRBV12-4 and TRBJ2-2; TRBD2 agrees at 11 bases. V was clipped by 2 bases and J by 4 bases; unmatched bases: 3. CDR3 length: 16 residues. CDR3 DNA: TGTGCCAGCAGTTTACTACTAGCGGGGGCCACCGGGGAGCTGTTTTTT. The encoded protein is CASSLLLAGATGELFF.

About this clonotype itself: Since a much larger clone is just one base distant, this may be a read error. The rearrangement links TRBV4-3 to TRBJ2-4; D ambiguous. Germline V gene data show CDR1 as LGHNA and CDR2 as YSLEER. This CDR3 is 17 amino acids long. The ends were cut back, 4 bases at V and 0 bases at J, with 16 bases in the middle. The CDR3 DNA is TGCGCCAGCAGCCGAGATAGGGCAGCCTTAGCCAAAAACATTCAGTACTTC. Its translation: CASSRDRAALAKNIQYF.

The rearrangement joins TRBV20-1 to TRBJ2-5; D is undetermined. This CDR3 is 13 amino acids long. Germline CDR1 DFQATT, CDR2 SNEGSKA (reference sequence). Trimming shortened V by 1 base and J by 2 bases, and 8 bases separated the two germline ends. The CDR3, as DNA: TGCAGTGCTAGAGTAGAGGCTCAAGAGACCCAGTACTTC. This encodes CSARVEAQETQYF.

This chain connects TRBV11-2 to TRBJ2-5; D not certain. V was cut by 2 bases and J by 5 bases, with 12 bases left in between. Germline CDR1 reads SGHAT; CDR2 reads FQNNGV. CDR3 length: 14 amino acids. The CDR3 sequence is CASSLPMGGETQYF. The CDR3 DNA is TGTGCCAGCAGCTTACCTATGGGTGGGGAGACCCAGTACTTC. The complete variable domain, with remaining parts taken from reference TRBV11-2 and TRBJ2-5, reads EAGVAQSPRYKIIEKRQSVAFWCNPISGHATLYWYQQILGQGPKLLIQFQNNGVVDDSQLPKDRFSAERLKGVDSTLKIQPAKLEDSAVYLCASSLPMGGETQYFGPGTRLLVL.

The genes are TRBV5-1 and TRBJ1-2; D is possibly TRBD1 (5 bases). In germline, CDR1 is SGHRS, CDR2 YFSETQ. Trimming pared 0 bases from V and 6 bases from J, leaving 15 bases between. The CDR3 covers 15 residues. As DNA, the CDR3 is TGCGCCAGCAGCTTGGGGGGCGCAGAATTCAATGGCTACACCTTC. Protein: CASSLGGAEFNGYTF.

The J gene is TRBJ2-1, the V gene TRBV19, with 8 bases fitting TRBD2. This CDR3 is 16 amino acids long. The trim removed 5 bases at V and 7 bases at J, leaving 13 bases unmatched. Germline-derived CDR1 and CDR2 are LNHDA and SQIVND (reference sequence). The CDR3 DNA reads TGTGCCAGTAGTCTCATAGCGGGAACCACGGGGAATGAGCAGTTCTTC. Its protein is CASSLIAGTTGNEQFF.

Turning to this clonotype: At one end, the junction sequence differs from germline, possibly due to a read error. This sequence joins TRBV7-2 and TRBJ1-1; D ambiguous. The V gene's germline CDR1 is SGHTA and CDR2 FQGNSA. The CDR3 consists of 13 residues. The CDR3 coding sequence is TGTGCCACCAGCCTAGCCTTGAACACTGAAGCTTTCTTT. This gives the protein CATSLALNTEAFF.